This T cell receptor beta chain stems from a study of blood T cell repertoires in COVID-19. Study details: The origin of the acute and convalescent COVID-19 samples was the United States, Italy and Spain. PBMCs, B-cell-depleted T cells, or T cells provided the cDNA or gDNA that made up the material.

Per the original methods: Nucleated cell number was recorded as an estimate derived from reference gene primer amplification. Sequencing used immunoSEQ multiplex PCR; TCRdb keeps in-frame clones, though not all of them. Clonal size and the V and J genes are those of that table, whereas D and trimming came from the DNA. Of around 130,000 clones in the sample, about four fifths were seen once. In its sample, this clone was seen once. The germline CDR1 and CDR2 sequences are LGHNA and YNFKEQ. With V trimmed by 1 base and J by 7 bases, 9 bases remained unmatched. The CDR3 is made up of 16 amino acids. This sequence originates from a man aged 55 to 69 with acute or convalescent COVID-19. This chain links TRBV4-2 with TRBJ1-2, with TRBD1 matching over 10 bases. Material: peripheral blood. CDR3 sequence reads: CASSQVGPTGGSGYTF. In nucleotides, the CDR3 is TGTGCCAGCAGCCAAGTCGGCCCGACAGGGGGCTCTGGCTACACCTTC.